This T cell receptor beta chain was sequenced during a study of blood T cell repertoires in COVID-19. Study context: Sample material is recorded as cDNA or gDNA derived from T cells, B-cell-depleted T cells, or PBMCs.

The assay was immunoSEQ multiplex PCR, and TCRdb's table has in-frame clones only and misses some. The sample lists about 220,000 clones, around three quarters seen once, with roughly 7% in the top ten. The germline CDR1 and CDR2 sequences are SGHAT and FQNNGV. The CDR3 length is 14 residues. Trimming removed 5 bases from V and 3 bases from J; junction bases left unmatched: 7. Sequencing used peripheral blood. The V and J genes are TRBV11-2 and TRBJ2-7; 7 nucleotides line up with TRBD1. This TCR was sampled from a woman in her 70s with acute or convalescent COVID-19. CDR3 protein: CASSPGQHLYEQYF. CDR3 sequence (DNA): TGTGCCAGCAGCCCGGGACAGCACCTCTACGAGCAGTACTTC.